This is a list of T cell receptor beta chains from one sample in a study of technical replicates of blood from a few donors. Clones were read by immunoSEQ multiplex PCR, and TCRdb kept only the in-frame ones, dropping some. The repertoire holds about 44,000 clones, with over 95% as singletons. Material for sequencing was T cells isolated from PBMCs. Source of these receptors: a human donor in good health. Each CDR3 is given with its conserved first and last residue. D genes are given only for firm matches. Size values are once, few and many counts, or a class for expanded clones, and some rows have none.

>once|TRBD2|TRBJ2-5|TRBV7-9
CASSWGGIQETQYF
TGTGCCAGCAGCTGGGGAGGGATCCAAGAGACCCAGTACTTC
>NA|NA|TRBJ2-7|TRBV5-1
CASSFLAANYEQYF
TGCGCCAGCAGCTTTCTAGCCGCGAACTACGAGCAGTACTTC
>NA|NA|TRBJ2-7|TRBV7-9
CASSSDEQYF
TGTGCCAGCAGCTCGGACGAGCAGTACTTC
>once|TRBD1|TRBJ1-1|TRBV19
CASSMLDRVNTEAFF
TGTGCCAGTAGTATGTTAGACAGGGTGAACACTGAAGCTTTCTTT
>NA|TRBD2|TRBJ2-5|TRBV6-5
CASSYGGNQETQYF
TGTGCCAGCAGCTACGGGGGGAACCAAGAGACCCAGTACTTC
>NA|TRBD1|TRBJ1-2|TRBV9
CASSARTGYDGYTF
TGTGCCAGCAGCGCCCGGACAGGGTATGATGGCTACACCTTC
>NA|NA|TRBJ1-1|TRBV28
CASTRGLTEAFF
TGTGCCAGCACCAGGGGCTTAACTGAAGCTTTCTTT
>NA|NA|TRBJ1-4|TRBV4-2
CASSQDLRELIGEKLFF
TGTGCCAGCAGCCAAGATCTCCGGGAGCTAATTGGTGAAAAACTGTTTTTT
>NA|NA|TRBJ1-4|TRBV7-2
CASSLAGGANSEKLFF
TGTGCCAGCAGCTTAGCGGGCGGGGCGAATAGTGAAAAACTGTTTTTT
>NA|NA|TRBJ2-7|TRBV6-5
CASRPQTGSYEQYF
TGTGCCAGCAGACCCCAGACAGGATCCTACGAGCAGTACTTC
>NA|NA|TRBJ1-3|TRBV6-6
CACRAGSSGNTIYF
TGTGCCTGTCGAGCCGGGAGCTCTGGAAACACCATATATTTT
>NA|TRBD2|TRBJ2-7|TRBV27
CASSSLAGTAYEQYF
TGTGCCAGCAGTTCCTTAGCGGGAACGGCCTACGAGCAGTACTTC
>few|NA|TRBJ2-1|TRBV10-2
CASSERENNEQFF
TGCGCCAGCAGTGAGCGGGAGAACAATGAGCAGTTCTTC